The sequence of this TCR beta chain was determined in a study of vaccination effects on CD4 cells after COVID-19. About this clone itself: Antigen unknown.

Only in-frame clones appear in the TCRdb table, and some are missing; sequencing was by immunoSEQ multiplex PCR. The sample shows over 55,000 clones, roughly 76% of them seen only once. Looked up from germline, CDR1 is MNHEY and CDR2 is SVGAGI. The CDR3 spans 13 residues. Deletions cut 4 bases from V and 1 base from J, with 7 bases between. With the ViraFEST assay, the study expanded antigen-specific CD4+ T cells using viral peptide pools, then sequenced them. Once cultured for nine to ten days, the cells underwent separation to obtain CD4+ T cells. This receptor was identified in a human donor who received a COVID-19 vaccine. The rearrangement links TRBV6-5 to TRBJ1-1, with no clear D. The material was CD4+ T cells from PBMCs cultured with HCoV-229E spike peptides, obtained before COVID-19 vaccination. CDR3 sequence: CASSSSENTEAFF. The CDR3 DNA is TGTGCCAGCAGTTCGTCCGAGAACACTGAAGCTTTCTTT.